The 23 T cell receptor beta chains given below trace back to one sample, sequenced in a study of cytomegalovirus exposure and HLA in healthy donors. Clones were read by immunoSEQ multiplex PCR, and TCRdb kept only the in-frame ones, dropping some. The table has 200,000 to 250,000 clones, around nine tenths seen once. Sample: PBMCs. All receptors derive from a woman under 30 in good health and CMV-seronegative.

A note on this clone: One end of the junction is discordant with germline, which a read error may explain. This chain connects TRBV4-2 to TRBJ2-3; D might be TRBD2 (7 bases). CDR1 and CDR2 from the germline V gene are LGHNA and YNFKEQ. This CDR3 spans 13 amino acids. In nucleotides, the CDR3 is TGTGCCAGCAGCCAAGATAGAGGGGGGAGGGCCTCTTTT. Amino acids: CASSQDRGGRASF.

CDR3 loop: CASSSDNDYEQYF. In nucleotides, the CDR3 is TGCGCCAGCTCCTCTGACAATGACTACGAGCAGTACTTC. V gene TRBV5-1 combines with J gene TRBJ2-7; no reliable D call. Between the trimmed V and J ends, which lost 7 bases and 3 bases, there was a span of 14 bases. Germline CDR1 is SGHRS and CDR2 is YFSETQ. The CDR3 consists of 13 residues.

A single count supports this clone. This chain joins TRBV29-1 and TRBJ2-7; the match to TRBD2 covers 9 bases. CDR3 length equals 13 residues. V shed 3 bases, J shed 3 bases, and the junction held 3 bases outside the gene matches. Germline V gene sequence: CDR1 SQVTM, CDR2 ANQGSEA. The CDR3 sequence is CSVESSGNYEQYF. DNA of the CDR3: TGCAGCGTTGAGTCTAGCGGGAACTACGAGCAGTACTTC.

V gene TRBV5-1 combines with J gene TRBJ1-6; 10 bases align to TRBD1. The CDR3 covers 19 residues. The V and J ends lost 0 bases and 7 bases, in that order; junction bases with no gene match: 13. Germline assignment: CDR1 SGHRS and CDR2 YFSETQ. DNA of the CDR3: TGCGCCAGCAGCTTGGGGGAGCCGACAGGGGGCGTATGGAATTCACCCCTCCACTTT. It translates to CASSLGEPTGGVWNSPLHF.

The chain couples TRBV4-2 to TRBJ1-5; 11 bases match TRBD1. The CDR3 is made up of 17 amino acids. V trimming: 0 bases; J trimming: 5 bases; junction bases outside the gene matches: 6. Looked up from germline, CDR1 is LGHNA and CDR2 is YNFKEQ. Here the CDR3 reads CASSQELGQGVHQPQHF. For the CDR3, the DNA is TGTGCCAGCAGCCAAGAGTTGGGACAGGGGGTTCATCAGCCCCAGCATTTT.

Here the CDR3 reads CATSSGWVGDEQYF. The DNA of the CDR3 is TGTGCCACCTCTTCAGGGTGGGTCGGTGACGAGCAGTACTTC. V gene TRBV19 combines with J gene TRBJ2-7, with D possibly being TRBD1 (5 bases). Germline V gene sequence: CDR1 LNHDA, CDR2 SQIVND (reference sequence). Trimming stripped 10 bases from V and 5 bases from J, with 21 bases between. The CDR3 is made up of 14 amino acids.

The chain is built from TRBV9 and TRBJ2-2; TRBD2 agrees at 8 bases. The CDR3 has 15 residues. Trimming removed 0 bases from V and 6 bases from J; junction bases left unmatched: 4. CDR1 is SGDLS, CDR2 YYNGEE, per germline. The CDR3 protein is CASSVDGRDAGELFF. The CDR3 coding sequence is TGTGCCAGCAGCGTAGACGGGAGGGACGCCGGGGAGCTGTTTTTT. Together with reference TRBV9 and TRBJ2-2, the CDR3 gives the full variable domain: DSGVTQTPKHLITATGQRVTLRCSPRSGDLSVYWYQQSLDQGLQFLIQYYNGEERAKGNILERFSAQQFPDLHSELNLSSLELGDSALYFCASSVDGRDAGELFFGEGSRLTVL.

This chain joins TRBV7-9 and TRBJ2-7; no firm D call. The V gene lost 3 bases and the J gene lost 6 bases, with 12 bases spanning the gap. The CDR3 spans 13 residues. CDR1 and CDR2 (germline): SEHNR, FQNEAQ (reference sequence). CDR3 bases: TGTGCCAGCAGCTTCCAATCCCTCAGCGAGCAGTACTTC. It translates to CASSFQSLSEQYF.

The J gene is TRBJ2-3, the V gene TRBV9, with D possibly being TRBD2 (7 bases). Looked up from germline, CDR1 is SGDLS and CDR2 is YYNGEE. This CDR3 has 18 amino acids. V was trimmed by 3 bases and J by 0 bases, leaving 20 bases between them. CDR3 in DNA: TGTGCCAGCAGCGAGGCGAGGGGGGAGGGATATAGCACAGATACGCAGTATTTT. Its protein product is CASSEARGEGYSTDTQYF.

V and J are TRBV27 and TRBJ1-1; a weak D match, TRBD1 (5 bases). Looked up from germline, CDR1 is MNHEY and CDR2 is SMNVEV (reference sequence). The CDR3 is made up of 14 amino acids. Trimming removed 5 bases at V and 5 bases at J, with 15 bases between. CDR3 nucleotide sequence: TGTGCCAGCAGTCCCCTCGGGGGAAGGACTGAAGCTTTCTTT. Translating it yields CASSPLGGRTEAFF.

This rearrangement joins TRBV19 to TRBJ1-2, with no clear D. Germline loops: CDR1 LNHDA, CDR2 SQIVND (reference sequence). This CDR3 is built from 16 residues. V shed 0 bases and J shed 4 bases, with 15 bases lying between them. The CDR3 loop is CASSIESTRLSYGYTF. CDR3 DNA: TGTGCCAGTAGTATAGAATCTACCAGACTCTCCTATGGCTACACCTTC.

The genes are TRBV15 and TRBJ1-3, with D unclear. This CDR3 contains 14 residues. V lost 3 bases and J 2 bases, leaving 8 bases between the germline ends. Germline V lookup: CDR1 LNHNV, CDR2 YYDKDF (reference sequence). CDR3 region: CATSSGGTGNTIYF. CDR3 bases: TGTGCCACCAGCAGCGGCGGCACTGGAAACACCATATATTTT.

The table lists this clone with a few counts. V and J are TRBV18 and TRBJ1-3; 11 bases map to TRBD1. This CDR3 region has 17 residues. Germline CDR1 reads KGHSH; CDR2 reads LQKENI. With 2 bases clipped from V and 4 bases from J, the junction kept 7 bases outside the gene matches. In DNA form, the CDR3 reads TGTGCCAGCTCACCAAACGGACAGGGGGCAAGAGGAAACACCATATATTTT. It is translated as CASSPNGQGARGNTIYF. Using reference TRBV18 and TRBJ1-3 for the parts outside the CDR3, the full variable domain is NAGVMQNPRHLVRRRGQEARLRCSPMKGHSHVYWYRQLPEEGLKFMVYLQKENIIDESGMPKERFSAEFPKEGPSILRIQQVVRGDSAAYFCASSPNGQGARGNTIYFGEGSWLTVV.

V gene TRBV18 combines with J gene TRBJ1-2; D gene unclear. Germline CDR1 KGHSH, CDR2 LQKENI. This CDR3 region has 14 residues. Trimming took off 6 bases at V and 4 bases at J, with 15 bases between the two ends. The CDR3 coding sequence is TGTGCCAGCTCCCCGTACCCCGCGGGCTATGGCTACACCTTC. Its translation: CASSPYPAGYGYTF.

The rearrangement joins TRBV27 to TRBJ2-5, with 8 bases fitting TRBD2. The CDR3 is 13 amino acids. Per the germline V gene, CDR1 is MNHEY and CDR2 is SMNVEV (reference sequence). J was trimmed by 5 bases and V by 6 bases; bases with no gene match: 5. CDR3 sequence reads: CASRPGGRETQYF. The CDR3 nucleotides read TGTGCCAGCAGGCCGGGAGGGAGGGAGACCCAGTACTTC.

The rearrangement links TRBV27 to TRBJ1-2, with 9 bases lining up with TRBD1. This CDR3 spans 14 amino acids. V dropped 6 bases and J dropped 4; count of bases not matched to a gene: 6. Germline CDR1 and CDR2: MNHEY and SMNVEV (reference sequence). The CDR3, as DNA: TGTGCCAGCAGCGACAGGGGGAACCCCTATGGCTACACCTTC. This sequence encodes CASSDRGNPYGYTF.

This sequence joins TRBV10-3 and TRBJ2-1; D is unresolved. Germline V gene data show CDR1 as ENHRY and CDR2 as SYGVKD. The CDR3 contains 13 residues. V was trimmed by 1 base and J by 7 bases, leaving 8 bases between them. In nucleotides, the CDR3 is TGTGCCATCAGTGAGTATCTATATAATGAGCAGTTCTTC. Its translation is CAISEYLYNEQFF.

The chain joins TRBV11-1 to TRBJ2-3, with D perhaps matching TRBD2 (6 bases). Germline values: CDR1 SGHAT, CDR2 FQDESV (reference sequence). CDR3 size: 13 residues. Trimming took 6 bases from V and 4 from J, leaving 11 bases between them. CDR3 sequence (DNA): TGTGCCAGCAGGCCCGGGGAGGCAGATACGCAGTATTTT. Amino acids: CASRPGEADTQYF.

This clone was detected once. The rearrangement uses TRBV7-9 and TRBJ2-3; TRBD1 is a possible D gene (6 bases). The V end lost 5 bases, the J end lost 4 bases, and 13 bases lay between the germline ends. Germline assignment: CDR1 SEHNR and CDR2 FQNEAQ (reference sequence). The CDR3 runs to 14 residues. CDR3 loop: CASSADRSADTQYF. CDR3 DNA: TGTGCCAGCAGCGCAGACAGGTCCGCAGATACGCAGTATTTT.

This chain uses TRBV7-9 with TRBJ2-3; D unclear. The CDR3 runs 12 residues. V was shortened by 7 bases and J by 2 bases, with 7 bases between the two germline ends. The germline gives CDR1 SEHNR, CDR2 FQNEAQ (reference sequence). The CDR3 here is CASTAYTDTQYF. CDR3 coding DNA: TGTGCCAGCACCGCGTACACAGATACGCAGTATTTT.

This clone was recorded once. The J gene is TRBJ1-1, the V gene TRBV18; 11 positions match TRBD1. Unmatched junction bases numbered 8, after V lost 4 bases and J lost 4 bases. The CDR3 length is 16 residues. CDR1 is KGHSH and CDR2 is LQKENI in the germline V gene. CDR3 amino acids: CASSQMDRGLSTEAFF. CDR3 nucleotides: TGTGCCAGCTCACAGATGGACAGGGGGCTCTCCACTGAAGCTTTCTTT.

This clone appeared a single time. At one of its ends the junction is not consistent with the germline gene, which may arise from a read error. The rearrangement links TRBV7-7 to TRBJ2-5, with TRBD1 as a possible D gene (7 bases). CDR3 length: 16 residues. In germline, CDR1 is SSHAT, CDR2 FNYEAQ (reference sequence). In nucleotides, the CDR3 is TGTGCTAGCAGCTTAGGGGGCGGGATGCTCCAGGAGACCCAGTACTTC. Amino acid sequence: CASSLGGGMLQETQYF.

The chain combines TRBV6-1 with TRBJ2-2; no definite D call. This CDR3 spans 11 amino acids. V lost 0 bases, J lost 13 bases, and 6 bases lay in between. Looked up from germline, CDR1 is MNHNS and CDR2 is SASEGT. CDR3 loop: CASSEARGLFF. The DNA for the CDR3 is TGTGCCAGCAGTGAAGCCCGAGGGCTGTTTTTT.